The T cell receptor (beta chain) described here comes from a study of shared clonotypes between healthy human individuals. Study-wide results and limits: Read depth was anticipated to influence clonotype sharing among donors.

As to this clone: As yet, its antigen is unknown.

The study drew all its donors from Caucasian adults living in Nashville, Tennessee. The V end lost 4 bases, the J end lost 4 bases, and 11 bases lay between the germline ends. Germline V gene lookup returns CDR1 SGHRS and CDR2 YFSETQ. The CDR3 spans 14 residues. The assay ran at deep level. TCRdb keeps only in-frame clones here, not all; method: immunoSEQ multiplex PCR. The table shows millions of clones, with 90% to 95% occurring only once. The rearrangement joins TRBV5-1 to TRBJ1-4; tentative D call: TRBD1 (6 bases). The sample taken for sequencing was naive CD4+ T cells sorted from blood. Subset specified: CD45RA+ positively selected. The clonotype originates from a man younger than 35 in good health. CDR3: CASSRTDINEKLFF. CDR3 sequence (DNA): TGCGCCAGCAGCAGGACAGATATTAATGAAAAACTGTTTTTT. Full variable domain (remainder filled in from reference TRBV5-1 and TRBJ1-4): KAGVTQTPRYLIKTRGQQVTLSCSPISGHRSVSWYQQTPGQGLQFLFEYFSETQRNKGNFPGRFSGRQFSNSRSEMNVSTLELGDSALYLCASSRTDINEKLFFGSGTQLSVL.